This TCR beta chain came from a study of Graves' ophthalmopathy and Graves' hyperthyroidism. Amplified TCR beta CDR3 regions were obtained using RNA transcripts as template. HTBI primers primed a first-round RT-PCR, and a second-round multiplex PCR followed. TCRdb called the multiplex PCR reads again in MiXCR, with one record for every CDR3 protein. Found here are some 170,000 distinct CDR3 sequences, just under 40% of them singletons; the top ten hold roughly 8.9%. In this sample, this clonotype turned up once. The CDR3 has 13 amino acids. Germline V gene sequence: CDR1 SGHTA, CDR2 FQGNSA. The V segment lost 4 bases and the J segment 7 bases; nucleotides outside the gene matches: 1.

The clonotype was recovered from a man aged 25 to 45 with Graves' ophthalmopathy. The sequenced sample was peripheral blood. The chain has TRBV7-2 and TRBJ2-5, with TRBD2 matching 12 bases. DNA for the CDR3: TGTGCCAGCAGCTCACTAGCGGGAGGGACCCAGTACTTC. Protein product: CASSSLAGGTQYF. The full variable domain, completed using reference TRBV7-2 and TRBJ2-5, is GAGVSQSPSNKVTEKGKDVELRCDPISGHTALYWYRQSLGQGLEFLIYFQGNSAPDKSGLPSDRFSAERTGGSVSTLTIQRTQQEDSAVYLCASSSLAGGTQYFGPGTRLLVL.